These 5 T cell receptor beta chains share one sample of origin, sequenced in a study of blood T cells in healthy people across ages. A second PCR, run for about 7 to 12 cycles, used a sample-barcoded 5' primer plus a J-beta primer mix. TCRdb itself ran the 5' RACE reads through MiXCR, one entry per CDR3 protein. Here the sample spans about 640,000 distinct CDR3 sequences, 58% being singletons. Material for sequencing was blood. All receptors come from a man aged 60 to 75 in good health.

CDR3 nucleotides: TGTGCCAGCAGTCCGAACAGGGGCGGTCAGCCCCAGCATTTT. Protein: CASSPNRGGQPQHF. This chain connects TRBV2 to TRBJ1-5; 7 bases match TRBD1. The germline V gene has CDR1 SNHLY and CDR2 FYNNEI. The CDR3 contains 14 residues. V lost 5 bases to trimming and J lost 6 bases; unmatched junction nucleotides: 7.

The chain carries TRBV20-1 and TRBJ2-7; the D gene is possibly TRBD1 (5 bases). There are 15 residues in the CDR3. With 0 bases removed from V and 1 base from J, the gap between germline ends came to 13 bases. Per the germline V gene, CDR1 is DFQATT and CDR2 is SNEGSKA (reference sequence). Written as DNA, the CDR3 is TGCAGTGCTAGAGATCCCAGGGTGATTTCCTACGAGCAGTACTTC. Translation gives CSARDPRVISYEQYF.

CDR3 residues: CAITTQPSPYNEQFF. The CDR3 bases are TGTGCCATAACGACTCAGCCTAGCCCTTACAATGAGCAGTTCTTC. J is TRBJ2-1 and V is TRBV24-1; tentative D call: TRBD2 (5 bases). CDR3 length equals 15 residues. With 11 bases removed from V and 4 bases from J, the gap between germline ends came to 20 bases. Germline loops: CDR1 KGHDR, CDR2 SFDVKD.

The rearrangement uses TRBV20-1 and TRBJ2-3; D not resolved. V dropped 6 bases and J dropped 0 bases, with 10 bases sitting between them. The CDR3 runs to 13 residues. The germline CDR1 and CDR2 sequences are DFQATT and SNEGSKA (reference sequence). CDR3 bases: TGCAGTGCCCTAACGGGTAGCACAGATACGCAGTATTTT. Its protein is CSALTGSTDTQYF.

This clonotype was seen a single time. This CDR3 reads CASSGGTSGYEQYF. Here the CDR3 DNA reads TGTGCCAGCAGCGGGGGGACTAGCGGATACGAGCAGTACTTC. The chain is built from TRBV9 and TRBJ2-5, with 11 bases lining up with TRBD2. The J call could be wrong; TRBJ2-7 is a better fit for the DNA end. The CDR3 has 14 amino acids. Germline V CDR1 and CDR2: SGDLS, YYNGEE.